This TCR beta chain was sequenced during a study of T cell responses to AZD1222 COVID-19 vaccine. The repertoire was sequenced with immunoSEQ multiplex PCR; TCRdb's copy has only in-frame clones and lacks some. The sample records about 120,000 clones, roughly 93% being singletons. The input for sequencing was peripheral blood, taken on day 0 of AZD1222 vaccination. The TCR was taken from an adult in good health.

CDR3 nucleotide sequence: TGTGCCAGCAGTGAATTGGCGGCAGGAACGCAGTATTTT. This codes for CASSELAAGTQYF. The chain joins TRBV2 to TRBJ2-3; the D is unclear. Between the trimmed V and J ends, which lost 2 bases and 9 bases, there was a span of 12 bases. The CDR3 has 13 amino acids. Per germline, CDR1 SNHLY and CDR2 FYNNEI.